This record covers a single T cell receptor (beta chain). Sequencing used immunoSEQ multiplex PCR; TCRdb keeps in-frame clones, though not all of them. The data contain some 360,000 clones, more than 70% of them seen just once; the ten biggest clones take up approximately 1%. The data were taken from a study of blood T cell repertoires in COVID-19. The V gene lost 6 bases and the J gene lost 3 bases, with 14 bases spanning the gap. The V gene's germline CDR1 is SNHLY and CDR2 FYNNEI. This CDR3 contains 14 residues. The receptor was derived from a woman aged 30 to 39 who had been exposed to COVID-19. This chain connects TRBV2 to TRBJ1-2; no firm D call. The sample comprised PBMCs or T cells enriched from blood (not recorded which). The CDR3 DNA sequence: TGTGCCAGCAGCCCCGGGGTCTGGGACTATGGCTACACCTTC. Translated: CASSPGVWDYGYTF.